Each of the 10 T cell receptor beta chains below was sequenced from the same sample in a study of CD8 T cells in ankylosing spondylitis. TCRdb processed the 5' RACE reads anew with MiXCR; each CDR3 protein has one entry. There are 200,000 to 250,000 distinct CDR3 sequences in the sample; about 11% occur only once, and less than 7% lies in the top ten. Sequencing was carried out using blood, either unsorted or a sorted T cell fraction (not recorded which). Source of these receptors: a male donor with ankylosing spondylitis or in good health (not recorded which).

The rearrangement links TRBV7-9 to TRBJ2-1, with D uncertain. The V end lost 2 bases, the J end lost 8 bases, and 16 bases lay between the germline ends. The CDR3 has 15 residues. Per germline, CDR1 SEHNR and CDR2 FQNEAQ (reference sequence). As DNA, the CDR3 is TGTGCCAGCAGCTTAAAAGGGTCGAAATCGGATGAGCAGTTCTTC. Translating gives CASSLKGSKSDEQFF.

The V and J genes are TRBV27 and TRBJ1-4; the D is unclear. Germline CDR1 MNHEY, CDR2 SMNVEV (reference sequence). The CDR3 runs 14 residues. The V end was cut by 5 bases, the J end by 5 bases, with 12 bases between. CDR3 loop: CASSKRGENEKLFF. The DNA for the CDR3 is TGTGCCAGCAGTAAAAGAGGAGAGAATGAAAAACTGTTTTTT.

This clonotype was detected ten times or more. CDR3 nucleotides: TGCAGCGTTGACCCGACCACAGATACGCAGTATTTT. This gives the protein CSVDPTTDTQYF. This chain links TRBV29-1 with TRBJ2-3; no reliable D call. With 3 bases removed from V and 2 bases from J, the gap between germline ends came to 6 bases. Germline CDR1 is SQVTM and CDR2 is ANQGSEA. The length of the CDR3 is 12 residues.

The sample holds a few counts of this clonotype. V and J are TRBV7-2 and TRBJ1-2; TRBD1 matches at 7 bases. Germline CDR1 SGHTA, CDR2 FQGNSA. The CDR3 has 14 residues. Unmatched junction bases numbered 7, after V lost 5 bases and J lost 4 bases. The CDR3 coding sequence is TGTGCCAGCAGCACGGTTACAGGGGTCTATGGCTACACCTTC. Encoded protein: CASSTVTGVYGYTF.

The CDR3 reads CASSLESFTTSYNEQFF. The CDR3 DNA reads TGTGCCAGCAGCTTAGAAAGCTTCACCACCTCCTACAATGAGCAGTTCTTC. V usage is TRBV11-2 and J usage is TRBJ2-1; the D is unclear. There are 17 residues in the CDR3. The V end lost 0 bases, the J end lost 0 bases, and 12 bases lay between the germline ends. The germline gives CDR1 SGHAT, CDR2 FQNNGV.

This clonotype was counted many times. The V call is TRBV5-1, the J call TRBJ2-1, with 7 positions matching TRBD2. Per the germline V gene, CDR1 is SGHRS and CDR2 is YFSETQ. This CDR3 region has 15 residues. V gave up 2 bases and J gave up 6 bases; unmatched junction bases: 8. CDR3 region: CASSLRLADLNEQFF. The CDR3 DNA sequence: TGCGCCAGCAGCTTAAGACTAGCAGACCTCAATGAGCAGTTCTTC.

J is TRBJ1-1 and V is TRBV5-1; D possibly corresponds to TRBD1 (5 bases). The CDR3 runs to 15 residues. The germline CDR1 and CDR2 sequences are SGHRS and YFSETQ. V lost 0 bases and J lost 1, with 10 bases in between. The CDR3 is CASSLAPGTNTEAFF. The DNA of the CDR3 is TGCGCCAGCAGCTTGGCCCCCGGGACGAACACTGAAGCTTTCTTT.

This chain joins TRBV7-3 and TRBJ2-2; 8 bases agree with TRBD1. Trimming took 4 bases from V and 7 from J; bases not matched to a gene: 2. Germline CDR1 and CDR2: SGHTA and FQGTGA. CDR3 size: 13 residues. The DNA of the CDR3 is TGTGCCAGCAGCTCACAGGGGGACGGGGAGCTGTTTTTT. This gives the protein CASSSQGDGELFF.

The CDR3 DNA reads TGTGCCAGCAGTGGGCCAGGGGCCTCTAATGAAAAACTGTTTTTT. Translation gives CASSGPGASNEKLFF. This chain connects TRBV12-3 or TRBV12-4 to TRBJ1-4; perhaps TRBD1 as D (6 bases). The CDR3 totals 15 residues. V lost 5 bases to trimming and J lost 3 bases, with 13 bases between them.

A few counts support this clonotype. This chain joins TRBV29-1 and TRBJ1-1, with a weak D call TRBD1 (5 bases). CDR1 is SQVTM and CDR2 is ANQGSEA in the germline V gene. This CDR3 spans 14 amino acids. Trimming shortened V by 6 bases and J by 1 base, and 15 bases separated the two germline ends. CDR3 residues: CSVRGGYSNTEAFF. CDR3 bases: TGCAGCGTCCGTGGGGGGTACTCGAACACTGAAGCTTTCTTT.